This T cell receptor (beta chain) was retrieved from a study of blood T cell repertoires in COVID-19 (dated by TCRdb to the early 2020s). Background for the entire study: Samples from collaborators originated in the United States, Italy and Spain and spanned both the acute and convalescent phases of COVID-19. The sample metadata nearly always contained a de-identified subject ID, COVID-19 status, age in years and sex. The repertoires were made available in a free public database intended to serve as a resource for research on the immune response to SARS-CoV-2. HLA class I and class II types, where available, came from metadata supplied by the sample provider rather than from assay-based typing. The material from the prospective study consisted of cDNA or gDNA derived from T cells, B-cell-depleted T cells, or PBMCs. The dataset comprised deeply sampled blood TCRbeta repertoires from subjects exposed to, actively infected with, or recovered from COVID-19. The samples were drawn from two sources: the first 160 participants of the ongoing ImmuneRACE study, and 1,000 to 1,500 subjects contributed by 6 global collaborators.

V loses 9 bases, J loses 10 bases, and the germline ends lie 21 bases apart. The germline V gene yields SNHLY for CDR1 and FYNNEI for CDR2. Its CDR3 holds 14 amino acids, cysteine through phenylalanine. CDR3 DNA only is kept here, 42 bases in frame from base 1. TCRbeta CDR3 regions were amplified from genomic DNA using the immunoSEQ Assay, a bias-controlled multiplex PCR. Regarding the original processing steps: Within the assay, amplification of reference gene primers was used to estimate how many nucleated cells each sample contained. To quantify the absolute abundance of each unique TCRbeta CDR3 rearrangement, sequence reads were collapsed and filtered. For each sample, productive Simpson clonality was calculated as the square root of Simpson's diversity index over productive rearrangements. Held by TCRdb, this immuneACCESS table contains in-frame sequences only and omits some clones. Under half of the omission traces to an unresolved V gene where checked; the cause of the rest is unknown. Clone size and V and J calls were adopted from that table, with D and trimming inferred from the DNA. Present in this sample are 200,000 to 300,000 clones, 70% to 90% of which were seen just once. Of the sample, roughly 2% is held by the ten largest clones.

Collaborating institutions collected whole blood in K2EDTA tubes following their own protocols. For TCRbeta analysis, collaborators shipped samples as frozen whole blood, isolated PBMCs, or DNA extracted from either of those sample types. Of note for this clone: Its binding antigen is unknown. No base quality information exists; no much larger clone differs at one position.

General conclusions and limits of the study: How much clinical and demographic metadata was included differed by source and by participant, and the metadata was provided uncurated.

The rearrangement joined TRBV2 to TRBJ1-4; matching of 6 bases hints at TRBD1 as the D gene. Sequenced material: peripheral blood. This clonotype was obtained from a man in his thirties or forties with active or convalescent COVID-19. This receptor carries the CDR3 CARKFGTRVAKLFF. Read as DNA, the sequence is TGTGCCAGAAAATTCGGGACACGTGTTGCAAAACTGTTTTTT.